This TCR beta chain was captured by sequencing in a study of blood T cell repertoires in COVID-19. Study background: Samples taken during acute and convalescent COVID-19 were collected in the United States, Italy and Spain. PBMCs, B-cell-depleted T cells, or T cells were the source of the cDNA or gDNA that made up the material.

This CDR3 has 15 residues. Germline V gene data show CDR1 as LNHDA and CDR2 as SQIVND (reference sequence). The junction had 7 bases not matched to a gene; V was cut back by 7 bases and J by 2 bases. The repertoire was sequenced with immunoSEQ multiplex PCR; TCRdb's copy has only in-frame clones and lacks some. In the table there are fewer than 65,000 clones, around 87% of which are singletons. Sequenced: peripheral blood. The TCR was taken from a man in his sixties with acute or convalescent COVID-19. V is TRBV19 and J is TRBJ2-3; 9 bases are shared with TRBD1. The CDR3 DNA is TGTGCCAGTACCGCGACAGGGGGAGACACAGATACGCAGTATTTT. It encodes CASTATGGDTDTQYF.